This TCR beta chain was recorded in a study of T cells in Graves' hyperthyroidism and ophthalmopathy. Broader study findings: Blood also held most thyroid clonotypes expanded beyond 0.001.

The CDR3 spans 14 residues. With 1 base clipped from V and 3 bases from J, the junction kept 0 bases outside the gene matches. PBMCs were derived from about 10 ml fresh peripheral blood. Template material for amplifying TCR beta CDR3 regions consisted of RNA transcripts. A set of HTBI primers served as the primers for a first-round RT-PCR of the TCR CDR3. In TCRdb, the multiplex PCR reads were re-called with MiXCR into one record per CDR3 protein. In the table there are 550,000 to 600,000 distinct CDR3 sequences, 13% to 15% of which are singletons. This clonotype was recorded at least ten times. No antigen is known for it.

The sequenced sample was blood. The sequence was collected from a woman aged 18-29 years with Graves' ophthalmopathy. The chain has TRBV12-3 or TRBV12-4 and TRBJ2-5; 9 positions agree with TRBD1. CDR3 sequence (DNA): TGTGCCAGCAGTTTAGGGACAGGGGAAGAGACCCAGTACTTC. This codes for CASSLGTGEETQYF.